A single sample is the source of the 23 T cell receptor beta chains below, sequenced in a study of blood T cell repertoires in COVID-19. Sequencing used immunoSEQ multiplex PCR; TCRdb keeps in-frame clones, though not all of them. The sample consists of 140,000 to 150,000 clones, around 80% of them appearing once. The sequenced sample consisted of peripheral blood. These receptors were taken from a man aged 50-60 years with acute or convalescent COVID-19.

The chain combines TRBV18 with TRBJ2-7; 9 bases are a match to TRBD2. Per the germline V gene, CDR1 is KGHSH and CDR2 is LQKENI. CDR3 size: 15 residues. Trimming at V came to 3 bases and at J to 1 base, leaving 4 bases not matched to a gene. The CDR3 reads CASSPDSGGSYEQYF. The CDR3 DNA sequence: TGTGCCAGCTCACCGGATAGCGGGGGATCCTACGAGCAGTACTTC.

The chain employs TRBV5-1 and TRBJ2-5; 7 bases match TRBD2. The CDR3 length is 14 residues. CDR1 is SGHRS, CDR2 YFSETQ, per germline. V gave up 0 bases and J gave up 3 bases; unmatched junction bases: 2. Here the CDR3 reads CASSLAGLEETQYF. CDR3 sequence (DNA): TGCGCCAGCAGCTTGGCCGGACTAGAAGAGACCCAGTACTTC.

V gene TRBV14 combines with J gene TRBJ2-3; D perhaps matches TRBD2 (6 bases). The CDR3 covers 14 residues. Germline loops: CDR1 SGHDN, CDR2 FVKESK. V was clipped by 1 base and J by 8 bases, with 13 bases between them. CDR3 DNA sequence: TGTGCCAGCAGCCAAGTCCGGGGGTTGGGTACGCAGTATTTT. Protein: CASSQVRGLGTQYF. Full variable domain (missing parts from reference TRBV14 and TRBJ2-3): EAGVTQFPSHSVIEKGQTVTLRCDPISGHDNLYWYRRVMGKEIKFLLHFVKESKQDESGMPNNRFLAERTGGTYSTLKVQPAELEDSGVYFCASSQVRGLGTQYFGPGTRLTVL.

The table lists this clone with many counts. Other nucleotide sequences from this sample produce the same CDR3. This chain joins TRBV19 and TRBJ1-5, with a weak D call TRBD1 (5 bases). Trimming left V 1 base short and J 7 bases short, with 11 bases between. CDR1 and CDR2 (germline): LNHDA, SQIVND (reference sequence). CDR3 size: 14 residues. The CDR3 sequence is CASSIGYGGQPQHF. CDR3 bases: TGTGCCAGTAGTATAGGGTACGGGGGACAGCCCCAGCATTTT.

This clone occurred a few times. This chain links TRBV24-1 with TRBJ2-2; D ambiguous. CDR1 is KGHDR, CDR2 SFDVKD, per germline. The CDR3 spans 16 residues. Trimming pared 2 bases from V and 4 bases from J, leaving 13 bases between. The CDR3 bases are TGTGCCACCAGTGATTGGGTAGAGTCGGGCACCGGGGAGCTGTTTTTT. This translates into CATSDWVESGTGELFF.

J is TRBJ2-7 and V is TRBV10-3; TRBD1 matches 8 bases. The CDR3 runs 15 residues. The germline gives CDR1 ENHRY, CDR2 SYGVKD. The ends lost 4 bases at V and 4 bases at J; junction bases unmatched: 9. CDR3 sequence (DNA): TGTGCCATCAGTGGAGGGCAGGGGGCCCCGTACGAGCAGTACTTC. This encodes CAISGGQGAPYEQYF.

The chain links TRBV30 to TRBJ1-5; weak D call: TRBD1 (6 bases). Trimming took 2 bases from V and 3 from J, leaving 11 bases between them. CDR1 is GTSNPN, CDR2 SVGIG, per germline (reference sequence). The CDR3 has 14 residues. The CDR3 DNA reads TGTGCCTGGAGTCCCAGGGGTATCAATCAGCCCCAGCATTTT. As protein: CAWSPRGINQPQHF.

The V and J genes are TRBV6-5 and TRBJ1-1; D remains ambiguous. Trimming took off 2 bases at V and 6 bases at J, with 16 bases between the two ends. This CDR3 spans 15 amino acids. Germline V gene data show CDR1 as MNHEY and CDR2 as SVGAGI. CDR3 nucleotides: TGTGCCAGCAGTTACGGTCAGCTACGCGGGTCTGAAGCTTTCTTT. It yields the protein CASSYGQLRGSEAFF.

This chain connects TRBV6-5 to TRBJ2-2, with a possible D match to TRBD2 (5 bases). The V end was cut by 6 bases, the J end by 3 bases, with 11 bases between. CDR3 length equals 14 residues. CDR1 is MNHEY, CDR2 SVGAGI, per germline. The CDR3 loop is CASRETLDTGELFF. The CDR3 region has the DNA TGTGCCAGCAGAGAGACACTAGACACCGGGGAGCTGTTTTTT.

The rearrangement links TRBV5-6 to TRBJ1-2; 8 bases match TRBD1. This CDR3 is built from 14 residues. CDR1 is SGHDT, CDR2 YYEEEE, per germline. The ends lost 2 bases at V and 5 bases at J; junction bases unmatched: 5. This CDR3 is CASSLGTGMYGYTF. The CDR3 nucleotides read TGTGCCAGCAGCTTAGGGACAGGAATGTATGGCTACACCTTC.

The chain has TRBV29-1 and TRBJ1-1; 9 bases agree with TRBD1. Per the germline V gene, CDR1 is SQVTM and CDR2 is ANQGSEA. The CDR3 has 13 amino acids. The V gene end was trimmed by 6 bases and the J gene end by 1 base; junction bases not matched to a gene: 3. CDR3 protein: CSVEDRGNTEAFF. The CDR3 DNA reads as TGCAGCGTCGAGGACAGGGGGAACACTGAAGCTTTCTTT.

This CDR3 is CASSQIGTINEKLFF. The CDR3 nucleotides read TGTGCCAGCAGCCAGATCGGGACAATCAATGAAAAACTGTTTTTT. V and J are TRBV7-2 and TRBJ1-4, with D perhaps matching TRBD1 (6 bases). Between the trimmed V and J ends, which lost 5 bases and 5 bases, there was a span of 15 bases. This CDR3 contains 15 residues. The germline V gene has CDR1 SGHTA and CDR2 FQGNSA.

The chain recombines TRBV6-5 with TRBJ2-2, with 9 bases lining up with TRBD1. This CDR3 comprises 16 residues. Trimming removed 6 bases from V and 5 bases from J; junction bases left unmatched: 10. Looked up from germline, CDR1 is MNHEY and CDR2 is SVGAGI. CDR3 nucleotide sequence: TGTGCCAGCAGATACGTACAGGGGGCAGGAACCGGGGAGCTGTTTTTT. This codes for CASRYVQGAGTGELFF.

This chain joins TRBV7-2 and TRBJ2-1; D may be TRBD2 (7 bases). The CDR3 spans 14 residues. V was trimmed by 2 bases and J by 12 bases, leaving 17 bases between them. Germline CDR1 is SGHTA and CDR2 is FQGNSA. As DNA, the CDR3 is TGTGCCAGCAGCTTAACGTCGGGGGGCGGAGGGCAGTTCTTC. Its protein is CASSLTSGGGGQFF. Combining the CDR3 with reference TRBV7-2 and TRBJ2-1 gives the whole variable domain GAGVSQSPSNKVTEKGKDVELRCDPISGHTALYWYRQSLGQGLEFLIYFQGNSAPDKSGLPSDRFSAERTGGSVSTLTIQRTQQEDSAVYLCASSLTSGGGGQFFGPGTRLTVL.

V is TRBV10-1 and J is TRBJ2-7; TRBD1 is a possible D gene (6 bases). Between the trimmed V and J ends, which lost 2 bases and 0 bases, there was a span of 11 bases. Germline V lookup: CDR1 WNHNN, CDR2 SYGVQD (reference sequence). The CDR3 contains 15 residues. The CDR3: CASSEKGGVSYEQYF. CDR3 DNA: TGCGCCAGCAGTGAGAAAGGGGGTGTCTCCTACGAGCAGTACTTC.

This chain uses TRBV5-1 with TRBJ2-2, with 8 bases aligning to TRBD1. Trimming cost V 4 bases and J 4 bases; bases outside gene matches: 6. The germline CDR1 and CDR2 sequences are SGHRS and YFSETQ. This CDR3 has 15 amino acids. CDR3 region: CASSKTGGGTGELFF. In DNA, the CDR3 is TGCGCCAGCAGCAAAACAGGGGGTGGCACCGGGGAGCTGTTTTTT. Full variable domain (rest looked up from reference TRBV5-1 and TRBJ2-2): KAGVTQTPRYLIKTRGQQVTLSCSPISGHRSVSWYQQTPGQGLQFLFEYFSETQRNKGNFPGRFSGRQFSNSRSEMNVSTLELGDSALYLCASSKTGGGTGELFFGEGSRLTVL.

The chain employs TRBV11-2 and TRBJ2-2; 8 bases line up with TRBD2. V lost 4 bases, J lost 5 bases, and 15 bases stayed unmatched. The germline V gene encodes CDR1 SGHAT and CDR2 FQNNGV. This CDR3 has 18 residues. The CDR3 here is CASSSPPGGLVITGELFF. As DNA, the CDR3 is TGTGCCAGCAGCTCACCGCCGGGGGGGCTCGTAATTACCGGGGAGCTGTTTTTT.

The CDR3 spells CASSLERQGEHEQYF. Written as DNA, the CDR3 is TGCGCCAGCAGCTTGGAAAGACAGGGCGAACACGAGCAGTACTTC. This rearrangement joins TRBV5-1 to TRBJ2-7; 7 nucleotides align to TRBD1. V was pared by 0 bases and J by 5 bases, with 8 bases of the junction left unmatched. The CDR3 is 15 residues long. The germline CDR1 and CDR2 sequences are SGHRS and YFSETQ. The variable domain in full, with the rest retrieved from reference TRBV5-1 and TRBJ2-7, is KAGVTQTPRYLIKTRGQQVTLSCSPISGHRSVSWYQQTPGQGLQFLFEYFSETQRNKGNFPGRFSGRQFSNSRSEMNVSTLELGDSALYLCASSLERQGEHEQYFGPGTRLTVT.

This chain joins TRBV15 and TRBJ1-6; D gene unclear. Trimming left V 0 bases short and J 6 bases short, with 9 bases between. The CDR3 is 15 residues long. Per germline, CDR1 LNHNV and CDR2 YYDKDF (reference sequence). The CDR3 region is CATSRDGLINSPLHF. The DNA for the CDR3 is TGTGCCACCAGCAGAGATGGACTGATTAATTCACCCCTCCACTTT.

The chain carries TRBV2 and TRBJ2-3; maybe TRBD1 (7 bases). The germline gives CDR1 SNHLY, CDR2 FYNNEI. This CDR3 comprises 14 residues. V lost 6 bases and J 6 bases, leaving 16 bases between the germline ends. This chain's CDR3 is CASRGTDRVDTQYF. CDR3 DNA: TGTGCCAGCAGGGGGACTGACAGGGTGGATACGCAGTATTTT. Combining the CDR3 with reference TRBV2 and TRBJ2-3 gives the whole variable domain EPEVTQTPSHQVTQMGQEVILRCVPISNHLYFYWYRQILGQKVEFLVSFYNNEISEKSEIFDDQFSVERPDGSNFTLKIRSTKLEDSAMYFCASRGTDRVDTQYFGPGTRLTVL.

V usage is TRBV2 and J usage is TRBJ1-5; D is ambiguous. The CDR3 spans 17 residues. V was pared by 3 bases and J by 0 bases, with 15 bases between. The V gene's germline CDR1 is SNHLY and CDR2 FYNNEI. CDR3: CASSELQASYSNQPQHF. CDR3 coding DNA: TGTGCCAGCAGTGAGCTGCAGGCTTCCTATAGCAATCAGCCCCAGCATTTT.

The rearrangement uses TRBV5-1 and TRBJ2-1, with 10 positions matching TRBD1. After removal of 4 bases from V and 8 bases from J, the junction contained 18 bases not matched to a gene. Germline CDR1 is SGHRS and CDR2 is YFSETQ. This CDR3 region has 18 residues. DNA for the CDR3: TGCGCCAGCAGCGTAATCCCGGGACAGGGGCCCATTGGCGATGAGCAGTTCTTC. It codes for CASSVIPGQGPIGDEQFF.

This clone was seen at least ten times. The V and J genes are TRBV10-3 and TRBJ2-2; tentatively, D is TRBD2 (6 bases). V lost 4 bases, J lost 4 bases, and 10 bases lay in between. Germline V gene lookup returns CDR1 ENHRY and CDR2 SYGVKD. The CDR3 runs 14 residues. The CDR3 coding sequence is TGTGCCATCAGTGGCCTGGGGGGCACCGGGGAGCTGTTTTTT. Its protein product is CAISGLGGTGELFF.